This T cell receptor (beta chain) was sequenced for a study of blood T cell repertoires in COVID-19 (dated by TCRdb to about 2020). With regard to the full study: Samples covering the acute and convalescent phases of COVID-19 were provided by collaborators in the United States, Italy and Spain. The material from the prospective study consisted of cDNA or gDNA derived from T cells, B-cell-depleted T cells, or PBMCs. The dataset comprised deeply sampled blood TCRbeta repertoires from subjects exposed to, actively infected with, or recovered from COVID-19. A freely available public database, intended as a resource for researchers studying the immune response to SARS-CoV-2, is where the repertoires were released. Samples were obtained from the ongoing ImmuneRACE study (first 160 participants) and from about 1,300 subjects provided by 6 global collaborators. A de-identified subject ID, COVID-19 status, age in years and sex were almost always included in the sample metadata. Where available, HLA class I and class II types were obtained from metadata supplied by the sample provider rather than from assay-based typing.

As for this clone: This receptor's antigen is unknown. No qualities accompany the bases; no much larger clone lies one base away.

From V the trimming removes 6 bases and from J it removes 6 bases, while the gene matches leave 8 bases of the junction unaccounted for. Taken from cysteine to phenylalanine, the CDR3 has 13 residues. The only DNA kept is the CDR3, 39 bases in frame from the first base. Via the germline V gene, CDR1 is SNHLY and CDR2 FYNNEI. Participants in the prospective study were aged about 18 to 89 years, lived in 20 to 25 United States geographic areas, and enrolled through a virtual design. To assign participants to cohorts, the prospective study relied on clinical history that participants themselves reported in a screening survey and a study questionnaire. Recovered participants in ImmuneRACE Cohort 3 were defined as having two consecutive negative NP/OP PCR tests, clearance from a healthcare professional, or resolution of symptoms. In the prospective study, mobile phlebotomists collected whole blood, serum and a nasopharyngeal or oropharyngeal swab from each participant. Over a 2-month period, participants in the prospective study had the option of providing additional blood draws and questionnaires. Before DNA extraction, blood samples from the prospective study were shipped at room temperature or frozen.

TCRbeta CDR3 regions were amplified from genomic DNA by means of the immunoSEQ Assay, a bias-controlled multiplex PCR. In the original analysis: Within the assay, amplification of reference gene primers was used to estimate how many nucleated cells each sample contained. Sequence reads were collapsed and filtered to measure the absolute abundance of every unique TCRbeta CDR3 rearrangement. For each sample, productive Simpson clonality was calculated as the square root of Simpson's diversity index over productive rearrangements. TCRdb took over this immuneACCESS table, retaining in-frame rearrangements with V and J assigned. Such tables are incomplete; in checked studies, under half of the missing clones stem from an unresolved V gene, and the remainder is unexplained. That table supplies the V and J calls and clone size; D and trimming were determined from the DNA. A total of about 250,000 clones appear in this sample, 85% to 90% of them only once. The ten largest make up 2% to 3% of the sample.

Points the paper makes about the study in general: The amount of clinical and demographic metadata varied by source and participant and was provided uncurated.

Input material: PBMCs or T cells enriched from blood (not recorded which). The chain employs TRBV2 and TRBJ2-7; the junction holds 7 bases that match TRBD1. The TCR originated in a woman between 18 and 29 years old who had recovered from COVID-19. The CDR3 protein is CASRLTGSSEQYF. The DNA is TGTGCCAGCAGATTGACAGGGAGCTCCGAGCAGTACTTC.